Detailed here is one T cell receptor beta chain. Repertoires were generated with immunoSEQ multiplex PCR, while TCRdb's copy carries only in-frame clones and drops some. Of about 21,000 clones listed, 40% to 45% are singletons. Stimulators, some 200,000 irradiated and violet-dye-labeled cells, were plated with some 200,000 CFSE-labeled responder cells. From germline, CDR1 is MNHEY and CDR2 SVGAGI. The CDR3 has 11 residues. V lost 6 bases, J lost 8 bases, and 10 bases lay in between. The entry originates in a study of graft-versus-host responses after intestinal transplantation. Sequencing was performed on alloreactive CD8+ T cells from a mixed lymphocyte reaction culture, taken before intestinal transplant. Subset specified: CFSE-low proliferating T cells sorted from approximately six-day pre-transplant mixed lymphocyte reaction (GvH or HvG direction). The origin of this receptor is a human patient who received an intestinal transplant. V and J are TRBV6-5 and TRBJ1-1; tentative D call: TRBD1 (5 bases). The chain's CDR3 is CASSLGVEAFF. CDR3 sequence (DNA): TGTGCCAGCAGCCTGGGGGTAGAAGCTTTCTTT.